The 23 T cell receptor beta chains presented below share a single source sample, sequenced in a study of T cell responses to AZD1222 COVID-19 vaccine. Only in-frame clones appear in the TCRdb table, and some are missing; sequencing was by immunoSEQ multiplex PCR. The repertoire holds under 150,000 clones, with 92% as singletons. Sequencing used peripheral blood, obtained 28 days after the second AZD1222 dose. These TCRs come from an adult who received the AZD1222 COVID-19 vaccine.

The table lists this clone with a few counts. CDR3 sequence (DNA): TGTGCCAGCAGTCTCGGACTGGCGGGGGAGCAGTTCTTC. Encoded protein: CASSLGLAGEQFF. The chain links TRBV6-5 to TRBJ2-1; TRBD2 might be the D (6 bases). Germline V gene lookup returns CDR1 MNHEY and CDR2 SVGAGI. V lost 5 bases to trimming and J lost 10 bases, with 15 bases between them. CDR3 length equals 13 residues.

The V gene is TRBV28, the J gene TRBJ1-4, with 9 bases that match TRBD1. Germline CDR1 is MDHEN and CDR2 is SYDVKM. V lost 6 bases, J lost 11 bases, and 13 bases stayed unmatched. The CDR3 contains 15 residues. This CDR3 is CASRERGTGILKLFF. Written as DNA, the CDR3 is TGTGCCAGCAGGGAGAGGGGGACAGGGATTTTGAAACTGTTTTTT.

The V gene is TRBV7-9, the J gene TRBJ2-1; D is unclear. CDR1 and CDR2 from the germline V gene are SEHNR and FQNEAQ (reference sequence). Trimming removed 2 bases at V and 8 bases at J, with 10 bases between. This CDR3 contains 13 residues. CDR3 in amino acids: CASSLIPKDEQFF. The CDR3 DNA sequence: TGTGCCAGCAGCTTAATCCCCAAGGATGAGCAGTTCTTC.

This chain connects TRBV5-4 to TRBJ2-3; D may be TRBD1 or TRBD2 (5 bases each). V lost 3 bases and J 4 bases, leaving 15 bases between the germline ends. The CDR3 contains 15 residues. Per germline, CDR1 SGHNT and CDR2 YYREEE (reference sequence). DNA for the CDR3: TGTGCCAGCAGCTCGCCCCTGAGGGGTGCAGATACGCAGTATTTT. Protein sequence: CASSSPLRGADTQYF. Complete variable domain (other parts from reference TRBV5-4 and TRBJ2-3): ETGVTQSPTHLIKTRGQQVTLRCSSQSGHNTVSWYQQALGQGPQFIFQYYREEENGRGNFPPRFSGLQFPNYSSELNVNALELDDSALYLCASSSPLRGADTQYFGPGTRLTVL.

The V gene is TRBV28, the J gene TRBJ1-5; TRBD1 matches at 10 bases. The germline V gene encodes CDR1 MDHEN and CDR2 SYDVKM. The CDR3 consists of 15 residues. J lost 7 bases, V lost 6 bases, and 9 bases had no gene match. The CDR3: CASRTRDRGFQPQHF. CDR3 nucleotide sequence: TGTGCCAGCAGAACCCGGGACAGGGGTTTCCAGCCCCAGCATTTT.

Written as DNA, the CDR3 is TGTGCCAGCAGCCAAGGGACGGGTCAGCCCCAGCATTTT. Protein: CASSQGTGQPQHF. The rearrangement joins TRBV14 to TRBJ1-5, with unresolved D. CDR1 is SGHDN, CDR2 FVKESK, per germline. The CDR3 runs 13 residues. Between the trimmed V and J ends, which lost 1 base and 6 bases, there was a span of 7 bases.

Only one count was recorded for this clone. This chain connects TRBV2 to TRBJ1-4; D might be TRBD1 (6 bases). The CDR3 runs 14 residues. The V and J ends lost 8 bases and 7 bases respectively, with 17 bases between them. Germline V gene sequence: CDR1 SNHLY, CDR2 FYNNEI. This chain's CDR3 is CASSLRGRGEKLFF. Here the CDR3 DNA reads TGTGCCAGCTCGCTCCGGGGGCGCGGTGAAAAACTGTTTTTT.

For the CDR3, the DNA is TGTGCCAGCAGTGAAGAAACTAGCGGGAGGAAACCTTACAATGAGCAGTTCTTC. Protein: CASSEETSGRKPYNEQFF. The chain has TRBV6-1 and TRBJ2-1, with TRBD2 matching over 12 bases. The CDR3 has 18 residues. V trimming: 1 base; J trimming: 4 bases; junction bases outside the gene matches: 8. Germline V gives CDR1 MNHNS, CDR2 SASEGT.

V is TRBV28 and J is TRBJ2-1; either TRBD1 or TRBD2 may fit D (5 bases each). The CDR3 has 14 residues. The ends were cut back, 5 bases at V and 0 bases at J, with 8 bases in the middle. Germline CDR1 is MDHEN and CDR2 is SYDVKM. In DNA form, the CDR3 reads TGTGCCAGCAGTCCCGGGACCTCCTACAATGAGCAGTTCTTC. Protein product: CASSPGTSYNEQFF. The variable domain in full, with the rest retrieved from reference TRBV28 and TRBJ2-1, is DVKVTQSSRYLVKRTGEKVFLECVQDMDHENMFWYRQDPGLGLRLIYFSYDVKMKEKGDIPEGYSVSREKKERFSLILESASTNQTSMYLCASSPGTSYNEQFFGPGTRLTVL.

Written as DNA, the CDR3 is TGTGCCAGCAGCGAAATGGGAGGGGGCCAGCCCCAGCATTTT. Residues: CASSEMGGGQPQHF. The chain combines TRBV6-1 with TRBJ1-5; 7 positions agree with TRBD1. The CDR3 loop spans 14 amino acids. The germline gives CDR1 MNHNS, CDR2 SASEGT. The trim removed 6 bases at V and 7 bases at J, leaving 9 bases unmatched.

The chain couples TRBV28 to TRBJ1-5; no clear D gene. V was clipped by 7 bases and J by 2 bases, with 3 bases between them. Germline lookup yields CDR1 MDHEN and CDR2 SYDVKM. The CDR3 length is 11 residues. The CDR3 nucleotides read TGTGCCAGCAAAGGCAATCAGCCCCAGCATTTT. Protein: CASKGNQPQHF.

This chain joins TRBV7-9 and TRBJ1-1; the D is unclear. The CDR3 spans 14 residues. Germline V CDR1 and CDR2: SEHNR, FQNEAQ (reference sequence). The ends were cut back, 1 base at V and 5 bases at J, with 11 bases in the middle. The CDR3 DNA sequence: TGTGCCAGCAGCTTAGACAGCCCCGGGACTGAAGCTTTCTTT. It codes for CASSLDSPGTEAFF.

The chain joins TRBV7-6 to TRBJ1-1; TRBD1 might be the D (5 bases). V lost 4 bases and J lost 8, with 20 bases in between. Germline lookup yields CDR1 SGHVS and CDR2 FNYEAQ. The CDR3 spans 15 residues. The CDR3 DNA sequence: TGTGCCAGCAGCTACGGCGTGGGAGGGGCGGGAGAAGCTTTCTTT. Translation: CASSYGVGGAGEAFF.

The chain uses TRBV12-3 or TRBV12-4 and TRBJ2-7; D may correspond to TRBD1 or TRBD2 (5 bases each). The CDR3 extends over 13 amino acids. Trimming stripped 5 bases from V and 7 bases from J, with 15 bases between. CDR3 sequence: CASSPRDDGEQYF. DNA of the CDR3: TGTGCCAGCAGTCCTCGGGACGACGGGGAGCAGTACTTC.

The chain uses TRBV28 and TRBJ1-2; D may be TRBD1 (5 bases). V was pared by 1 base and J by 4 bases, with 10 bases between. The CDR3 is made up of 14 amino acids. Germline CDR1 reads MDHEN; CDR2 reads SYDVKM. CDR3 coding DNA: TGTGCCAGCAGTTTATCTGCAGGGACCTATGGCTACACCTTC. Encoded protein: CASSLSAGTYGYTF.

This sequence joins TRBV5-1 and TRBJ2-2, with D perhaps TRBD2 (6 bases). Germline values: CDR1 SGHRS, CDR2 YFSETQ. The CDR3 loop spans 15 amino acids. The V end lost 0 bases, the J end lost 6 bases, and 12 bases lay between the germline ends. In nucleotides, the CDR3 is TGCGCCAGCAGCTTGGAGGGAGGAGGGTCCGGGGAGCTGTTTTTT. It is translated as CASSLEGGGSGELFF.

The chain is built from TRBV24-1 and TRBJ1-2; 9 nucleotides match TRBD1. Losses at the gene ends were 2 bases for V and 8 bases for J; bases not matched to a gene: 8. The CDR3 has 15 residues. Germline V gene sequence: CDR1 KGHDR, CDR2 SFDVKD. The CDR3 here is CATSDSQDRGGGYTF. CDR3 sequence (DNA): TGTGCCACCAGTGATTCTCAGGACAGGGGAGGAGGCTACACCTTC.

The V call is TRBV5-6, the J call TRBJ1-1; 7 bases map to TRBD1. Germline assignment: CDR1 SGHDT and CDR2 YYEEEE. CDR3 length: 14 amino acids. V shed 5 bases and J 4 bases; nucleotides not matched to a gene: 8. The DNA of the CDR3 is TGTGCCAGCAGTTTACAGGGGATCGGCACTGAAGCTTTCTTT. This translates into CASSLQGIGTEAFF.

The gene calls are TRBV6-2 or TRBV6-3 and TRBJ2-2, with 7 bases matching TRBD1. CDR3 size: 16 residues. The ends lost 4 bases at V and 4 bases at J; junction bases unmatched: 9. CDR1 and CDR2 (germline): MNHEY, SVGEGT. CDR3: CASSLTGALLTGELFF. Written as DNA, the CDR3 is TGTGCCAGCAGTTTAACAGGGGCTCTACTCACCGGGGAGCTGTTTTTT.

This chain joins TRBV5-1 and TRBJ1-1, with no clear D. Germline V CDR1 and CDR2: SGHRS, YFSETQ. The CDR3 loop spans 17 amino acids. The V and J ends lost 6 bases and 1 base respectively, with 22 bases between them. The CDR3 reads CASKSRSSSRGNTEAFF. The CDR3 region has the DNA TGCGCCAGCAAGAGTAGGTCTTCCTCCCGGGGGAACACTGAAGCTTTCTTT. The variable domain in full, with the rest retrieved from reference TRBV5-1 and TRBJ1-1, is KAGVTQTPRYLIKTRGQQVTLSCSPISGHRSVSWYQQTPGQGLQFLFEYFSETQRNKGNFPGRFSGRQFSNSRSEMNVSTLELGDSALYLCASKSRSSSRGNTEAFFGQGTRLTVV.

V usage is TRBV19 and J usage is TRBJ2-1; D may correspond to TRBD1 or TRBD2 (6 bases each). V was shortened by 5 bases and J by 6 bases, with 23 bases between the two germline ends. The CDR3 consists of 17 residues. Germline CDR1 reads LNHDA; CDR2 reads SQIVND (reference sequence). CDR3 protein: CASSPDYGGNRRNEQFF. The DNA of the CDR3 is TGTGCCAGTAGTCCCGACTACGGGGGCAACCGGCGCAATGAGCAGTTCTTC. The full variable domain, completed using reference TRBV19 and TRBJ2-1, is DGGITQSPKYLFRKEGQNVTLSCEQNLNHDAMYWYRQDPGQGLRLIYYSQIVNDFQKGDIAEGYSVSREKKESFPLTVTSAQKNPTAFYLCASSPDYGGNRRNEQFFGPGTRLTVL.

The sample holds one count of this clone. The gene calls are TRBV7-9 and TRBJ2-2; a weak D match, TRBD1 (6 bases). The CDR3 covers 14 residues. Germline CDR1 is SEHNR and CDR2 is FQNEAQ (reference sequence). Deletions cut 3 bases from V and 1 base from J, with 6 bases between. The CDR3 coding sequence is TGTGCCAGCAGCTTGACAGGGAACACCGGGGAGCTGTTTTTT. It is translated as CASSLTGNTGELFF.

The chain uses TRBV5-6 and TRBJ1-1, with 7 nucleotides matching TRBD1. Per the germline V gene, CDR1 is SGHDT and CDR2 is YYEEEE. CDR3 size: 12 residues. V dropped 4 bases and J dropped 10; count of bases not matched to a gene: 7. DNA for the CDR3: TGTGCCAGCAGCCGACGACAGGGCGCAGCTTTCTTT. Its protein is CASSRRQGAAFF.